This is a list of T cell receptor beta chains from one sample in a study of OX40 agonist ivuxolimab in advanced cancers. Data came from immunoSEQ multiplex PCR; TCRdb stores just in-frame clones and leaves some out. The table lists tens of thousands of clones, 90% to 95% of them singletons. The sample in question was CD4+ or CD8+ T cells sorted from blood, obtained in a trial of the OX40 agonist ivuxolimab. All receptors derive from an adult with an advanced solid tumor such as melanoma, head and neck, liver or kidney cancer. The CDR3 runs from the conserved cysteine through the conserved F or W. The order of the fields is V gene, D gene, J gene, CDR3 protein, CDR3 DNA. D genes are given only for firm matches.

V gene: TRBV5-1
D gene: -
J gene: TRBJ2-7
CDR3 protein: CASSTSGLRSYEQYF
CDR3 DNA: TGCGCCAGCAGTACGAGCGGGCTGCGATCCTACGAGCAGTACTTC

V gene: TRBV10-1
D gene: TRBD2
J gene: TRBJ2-3
CDR3 protein: CASSGDYTDTQYF
CDR3 DNA: TGCGCCAGCAGTGGGGACTACACAGATACGCAGTATTTT

V gene: TRBV2
D gene: -
J gene: TRBJ2-7
CDR3 protein: CASSGKGIRYEQYF
CDR3 DNA: TGTGCCAGCAGTGGCAAGGGAATCCGCTACGAGCAGTACTTC

V gene: TRBV7-2
D gene: -
J gene: TRBJ2-7
CDR3 protein: CASSLAESYEQYF
CDR3 DNA: TGTGCCAGCAGCTTAGCGGAGAGCTACGAGCAGTACTTC

V gene: TRBV27
D gene: -
J gene: TRBJ2-1
CDR3 protein: CASSLRPGVANEQFF
CDR3 DNA: TGTGCCAGCAGTTTACGGCCGGGAGTGGCCAATGAGCAGTTCTTC

V gene: TRBV12-5
D gene: -
J gene: TRBJ1-3
CDR3 protein: CASGLATGTYGNTIYF
CDR3 DNA: TGTGCTAGTGGTTTGGCTACAGGGACGTATGGAAACACCATATATTTT

V gene: TRBV7-9
D gene: -
J gene: TRBJ2-1
CDR3 protein: CASSPRTTLEQFF
CDR3 DNA: TGTGCCAGCAGCCCCAGGACAACCCTTGAGCAGTTCTTC

V gene: TRBV10-2
D gene: TRBD1
J gene: TRBJ1-2
CDR3 protein: CASSETGGEVDYTF
CDR3 DNA: TGCGCCAGCAGTGAGACAGGGGGCGAGGTTGACTACACCTTC

V gene: TRBV27
D gene: -
J gene: TRBJ2-1
CDR3 protein: CASRNSGPSSNEQFF
CDR3 DNA: TGTGCCAGCAGGAATTCGGGCCCCTCGTCCAATGAGCAGTTCTTC

V gene: TRBV27
D gene: -
J gene: TRBJ2-2
CDR3 protein: CASSAGGRGNTGELFF
CDR3 DNA: TGTGCCAGCAGCGCTGGGGGACGGGGGAACACCGGGGAGCTGTTTTTT

V gene: TRBV19
D gene: -
J gene: TRBJ2-3
CDR3 protein: CASSIQIASTDTQYF
CDR3 DNA: TGTGCCAGTAGTATCCAGATCGCTAGCACAGATACGCAGTATTTT